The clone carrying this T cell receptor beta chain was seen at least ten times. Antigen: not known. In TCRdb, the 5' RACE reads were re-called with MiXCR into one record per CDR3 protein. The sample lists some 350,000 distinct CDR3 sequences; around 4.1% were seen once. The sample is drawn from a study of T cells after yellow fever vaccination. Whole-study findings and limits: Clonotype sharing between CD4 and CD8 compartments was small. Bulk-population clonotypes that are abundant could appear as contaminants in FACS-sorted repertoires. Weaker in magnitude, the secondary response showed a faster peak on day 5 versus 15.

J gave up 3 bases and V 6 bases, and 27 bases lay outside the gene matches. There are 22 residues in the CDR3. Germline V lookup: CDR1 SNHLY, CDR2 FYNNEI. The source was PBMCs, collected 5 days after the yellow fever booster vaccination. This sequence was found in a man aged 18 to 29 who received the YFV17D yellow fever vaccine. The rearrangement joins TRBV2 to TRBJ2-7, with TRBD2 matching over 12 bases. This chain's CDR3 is CASRGVGQFLTSGGPSLYEQYF. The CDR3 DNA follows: TGTGCCAGCAGAGGGGTTGGGCAGTTCTTGACTAGCGGGGGCCCCTCTCTCTACGAGCAGTACTTC. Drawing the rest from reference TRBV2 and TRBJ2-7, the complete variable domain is EPEVTQTPSHQVTQMGQEVILRCVPISNHLYFYWYRQILGQKVEFLVSFYNNEISEKSEIFDDQFSVERPDGSNFTLKIRSTKLEDSAMYFCASRGVGQFLTSGGPSLYEQYFGPGTRLTVT.